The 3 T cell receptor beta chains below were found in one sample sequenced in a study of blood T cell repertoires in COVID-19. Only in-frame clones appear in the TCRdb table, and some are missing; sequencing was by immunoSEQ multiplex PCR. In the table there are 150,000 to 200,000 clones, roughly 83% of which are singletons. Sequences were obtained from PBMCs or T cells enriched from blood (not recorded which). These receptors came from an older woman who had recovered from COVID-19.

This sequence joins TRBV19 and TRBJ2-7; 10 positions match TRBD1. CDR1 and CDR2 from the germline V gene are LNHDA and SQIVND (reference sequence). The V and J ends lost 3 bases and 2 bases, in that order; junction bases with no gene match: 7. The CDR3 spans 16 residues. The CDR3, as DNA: TGTGCCAGTAGTATCTCCGTGACAGGGGGCCCCTACGAGCAGTACTTC. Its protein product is CASSISVTGGPYEQYF.

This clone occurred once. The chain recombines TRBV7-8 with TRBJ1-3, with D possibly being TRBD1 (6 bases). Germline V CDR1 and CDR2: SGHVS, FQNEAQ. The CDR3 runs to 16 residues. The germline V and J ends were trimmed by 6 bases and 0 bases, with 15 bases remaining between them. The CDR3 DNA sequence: TGTGCCAGCAGACAAGGGGGTAGCCGCTCTGGAAACACCATATATTTT. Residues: CASRQGGSRSGNTIYF.

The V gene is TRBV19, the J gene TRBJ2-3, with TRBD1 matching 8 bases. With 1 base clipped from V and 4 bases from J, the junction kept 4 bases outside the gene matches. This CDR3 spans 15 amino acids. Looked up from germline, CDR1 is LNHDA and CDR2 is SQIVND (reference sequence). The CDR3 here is CASSIATGVADTQYF. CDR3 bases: TGTGCCAGTAGTATAGCGACAGGGGTAGCAGATACGCAGTATTTT.